These 14 T cell receptor beta chains originate from one sample sequenced in a study. TCRdb re-derived calls from the 5' RACE reads in MiXCR, one entry per CDR3 protein. The data hold about 8,200 distinct CDR3 sequences, with roughly 65% observed a single time. What was sequenced was tumor-infiltrating naive CD4+ T cells sorted from the breast tumor. Indicated subset: naive CD4+ T cells, CD4+CD45RA+CD25-. The source is a female donor with breast cancer.

This chain connects TRBV28 to TRBJ1-5; TRBD1 is a possible D gene (6 bases). This CDR3 is built from 16 residues. Per the germline V gene, CDR1 is MDHEN and CDR2 is SYDVKM. Trimming stripped 3 bases from V and 6 bases from J, with 18 bases between. DNA for the CDR3: TGTGCCAGCAGTTTTCCCGGGACAAGTGGGAGTCAGCCCCAGCATTTT. This gives the protein CASSFPGTSGSQPQHF. Drawing the rest from reference TRBV28 and TRBJ1-5, the complete variable domain is DVKVTQSSRYLVKRTGEKVFLECVQDMDHENMFWYRQDPGLGLRLIYFSYDVKMKEKGDIPEGYSVSREKKERFSLILESASTNQTSMYLCASSFPGTSGSQPQHFGDGTRLSIL.

This clonotype appeared a few times. The chain joins TRBV4-2 to TRBJ2-2; D might be TRBD1 or TRBD2, each matching 5 bases. CDR1 and CDR2 from the germline V gene are LGHNA and YNFKEQ. Trimming cost V 3 bases and J 3 bases, with 14 bases left between them. The CDR3 covers 16 residues. As DNA, the CDR3 is TGTGCCAGCAGCCAGGGGGACGGGGCGCACACCGGGGAGCTGTTTTTT. Protein product: CASSQGDGAHTGELFF.

This chain joins TRBV10-3 and TRBJ2-5; D unclear. CDR1 is ENHRY, CDR2 SYGVKD, per germline. V was cut by 10 bases and J by 3 bases, with 18 bases left in between. CDR3 length: 14 residues. CDR3 DNA sequence: TGTGCCACCAAACTGGCGGCTGAAGAAGAGACCCAGTACTTC. Translating it yields CATKLAAEEETQYF.

In this sample, this clonotype turned up a few times. The CDR3, as DNA: TGCAGCGTTGGTTTCTTGGGCTACGAGCAGTACTTC. Protein sequence: CSVGFLGYEQYF. This chain connects TRBV29-1 to TRBJ2-7; no firm D call. Germline CDR1 and CDR2: SQVTM and ANQGSEA. V shed 4 bases and J shed 3 bases, with 10 bases lying between them. CDR3 length: 12 residues.

The V gene is TRBV5-1, the J gene TRBJ2-7; 11 bases line up with TRBD1. The CDR3 totals 16 residues. Per the germline V gene, CDR1 is SGHRS and CDR2 is YFSETQ. J lost 6 bases, V lost 0 bases, and 8 bases had no gene match. For the CDR3, the DNA is TGCGCCAGCAGCTTGGGAGCGATGGACAGGGGGCGCGAGCAGTACTTC. As protein: CASSLGAMDRGREQYF.

Remarks on this clonotype: The junction departs from the called germline gene at one end, perhaps through a read error. The V and J genes are TRBV5-1 and TRBJ2-5; D remains unclear. Germline V gives CDR1 SGHRS, CDR2 YFSETQ. The CDR3 has 12 amino acids. The CDR3 region is CASSLDQETRYF. CDR3 DNA: TGCGCCAGCAGCTTGGACCAAGAGACCCGGTACTTC.

This clonotype was detected once. This chain joins TRBV4-1 and TRBJ2-5; 7 nucleotides agree with TRBD1. V lost 4 bases and J lost 4; bases outside the gene matches: 6. CDR1 and CDR2 from the germline V gene are MGHRA and YSYEKL. The CDR3 is 14 amino acids. CDR3 amino acids: CASSLDRAGETQYF. In DNA, the CDR3 is TGCGCCAGCAGCCTCGACAGGGCGGGAGAGACCCAGTACTTC.

Here the CDR3 DNA reads TGTGCCAGCAGCTTAGTTGCGGGGAAAAACAATGAGCAGTTCTTC. This gives the protein CASSLVAGKNNEQFF. The chain joins TRBV7-2 to TRBJ2-1; a weak D match, TRBD2 (6 bases). This CDR3 comprises 15 residues. The germline V gene encodes CDR1 SGHTA and CDR2 FQGNSA. Trimming pared 1 base from V and 5 bases from J, leaving 12 bases between.

The chain has TRBV20-1 and TRBJ2-5, with D perhaps given as TRBD1 or TRBD2 (7 bases each). The length of the CDR3 is 14 residues. Trimming took off 4 bases at V and 2 bases at J, with 14 bases between the two ends. In germline, CDR1 is DFQATT, CDR2 SNEGSKA (reference sequence). CDR3 in amino acids: CSATRGGRQETQYF. The CDR3 coding sequence is TGCAGTGCTACCAGGGGGGGTAGGCAAGAGACCCAGTACTTC.

The rearrangement joins TRBV6-5 to TRBJ2-2, with D perhaps matching TRBD1 or TRBD2 (5 bases each). CDR1 and CDR2 (germline): MNHEY, SVGAGI. Trimming removed 6 bases from V and 6 bases from J, with 8 bases in between. CDR3 length: 12 residues. As DNA, the CDR3 is TGTGCCAGCAGGAGGGGTCCCGGGGAGCTGTTTTTT. Its protein is CASRRGPGELFF.

About this clonotype itself: A junction end diverges from the germline sequence, so it may reflect a read error. The rearrangement links TRBV6-6 to TRBJ1-1, with TRBD1 as a possible D gene (5 bases). Germline V lookup: CDR1 MNHNY, CDR2 SVGAGI (reference sequence). CDR3 length equals 14 residues. For the CDR3, the DNA is TGTGCCTGCAGTTACCAAGTCGACAGACCTGAAGCTTTCTTT. As protein: CACSYQVDRPEAFF.

This clonotype was counted a single time. J is TRBJ2-1 and V is TRBV12-3 or TRBV12-4, with D perhaps TRBD1 or TRBD2 (5 bases each). CDR3 size: 15 residues. V was clipped by 5 bases and J by 7 bases, with 18 bases between them. CDR3 in DNA: TGTGCCAGCAGTCTCAGACCGGGGACGGGGAATGAGCAGTTCTTC. Protein: CASSLRPGTGNEQFF.

The chain recombines TRBV4-2 with TRBJ1-2, with a weak D call TRBD1 (5 bases). This CDR3 contains 15 residues. The V and J ends lost 0 bases and 7 bases respectively, with 15 bases between them. Per germline, CDR1 LGHNA and CDR2 YNFKEQ. The DNA of the CDR3 is TGTGCCAGCAGCCAAGATAAACTTGGAGGGGTTGGCTACACCTTC. Translated, it gives CASSQDKLGGVGYTF.

The chain uses TRBV12-3 or TRBV12-4 and TRBJ2-5, with a possible D match to TRBD1 (5 bases). V shed 1 base and J shed 4 bases, with 7 bases lying between them. CDR3 length: 13 amino acids. As DNA, the CDR3 is TGTGCCAGCAGTTTAGGACAGCTAGAGACCCAGTACTTC. Its translation: CASSLGQLETQYF.